This T cell receptor beta chain came from a study of T cells in Graves' hyperthyroidism and ophthalmopathy. Study summary: Before any treatment, at initial diagnosis, peripheral blood was collected.

Hyperthyroidism was newly diagnosed in patients aged 18 to 65 (duration under 2 months). A patient was excluded if there was uncontrolled infection, other autoimmune disease, pregnancy or lactation. V lost 6 bases, J lost 8 bases, and 7 bases stayed unmatched. Germline CDR1 is ENHRY and CDR2 is SYGVKD. The CDR3 length is 15 residues. Overall study findings and caveats: Separation of ophthalmopathy from stable hyperthyroidism was achieved by a 13 V-J model.

Regarding this clonotype: Its antigen remains unidentified.

TCR beta CDR3 regions were amplified from RNA transcripts. TCR CDR3 regions were first amplified by RT-PCR with HTBI primers. TCRdb re-called the multiplex PCR reads with MiXCR, one entry per CDR3 protein. The sample holds fewer than 450,000 distinct CDR3 sequences, approximately 18% seen once. This receptor was identified in a woman aged 25 to 39 with Graves' hyperthyroidism that later progressed to Graves' ophthalmopathy. The sequenced material came from blood. This chain links TRBV10-3 with TRBJ2-1; the match to TRBD2 covers 13 bases. Here the CDR3 DNA reads TGTGCCATCAGACGGACTAGCGGGGGCCTCGATGAGCAGTTCTTC. It is translated as CAIRRTSGGLDEQFF.